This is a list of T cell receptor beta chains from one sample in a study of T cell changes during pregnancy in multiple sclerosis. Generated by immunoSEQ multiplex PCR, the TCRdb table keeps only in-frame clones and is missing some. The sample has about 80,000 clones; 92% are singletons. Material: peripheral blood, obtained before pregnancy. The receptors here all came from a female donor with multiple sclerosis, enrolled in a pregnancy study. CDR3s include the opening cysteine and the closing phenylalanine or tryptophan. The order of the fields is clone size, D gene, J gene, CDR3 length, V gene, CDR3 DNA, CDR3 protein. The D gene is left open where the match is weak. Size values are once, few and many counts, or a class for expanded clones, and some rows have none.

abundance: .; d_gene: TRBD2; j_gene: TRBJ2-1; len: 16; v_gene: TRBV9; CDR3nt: TGTGCCAGCAGCGCAGAGCTAGCGGGAGGGGACAATGAGCAGTTCTTC; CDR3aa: CASSAELAGGDNEQFF
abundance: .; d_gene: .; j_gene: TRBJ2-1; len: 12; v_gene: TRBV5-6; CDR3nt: TGTGCCAGCAGCTTTAACAGGTTCGAGCAGTTCTTC; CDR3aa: CASSFNRFEQFF
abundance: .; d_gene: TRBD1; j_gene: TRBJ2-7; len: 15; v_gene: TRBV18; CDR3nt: TGTGCCAGCTCACCGAGACAGGGGTCAGCCGGAGAGCAGTACTTC; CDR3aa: CASSPRQGSAGEQYF
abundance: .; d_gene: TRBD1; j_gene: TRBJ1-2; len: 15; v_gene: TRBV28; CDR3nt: TGTGCCAGCAGTTTATCGGGACAGTCTAACTATGGCTACACCTTC; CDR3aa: CASSLSGQSNYGYTF
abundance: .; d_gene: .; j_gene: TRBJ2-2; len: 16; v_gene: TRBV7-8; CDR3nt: TGTGCCAGCAGCCCTAGCCGGGTCGAAACCACCGGGGAGCTGTTTTTT; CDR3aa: CASSPSRVETTGELFF
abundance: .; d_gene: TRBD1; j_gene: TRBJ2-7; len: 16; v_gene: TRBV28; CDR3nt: TGTGCCAGCAGTTCCGTGGGACAGGGAAGCTCCTACGAGCAGTACTTC; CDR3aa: CASSSVGQGSSYEQYF
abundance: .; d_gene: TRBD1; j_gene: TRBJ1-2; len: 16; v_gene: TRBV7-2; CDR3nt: TGTGCCAGCAGCCCCAATCCCGGGACAGGGGGCGGGGGCTACACCTTC; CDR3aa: CASSPNPGTGGGGYTF
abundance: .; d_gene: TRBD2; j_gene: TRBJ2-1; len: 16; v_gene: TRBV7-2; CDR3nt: TGTGCCAGCAGGGATAACACCGGGACTAGCGGGAGCGAGCAGTTCTTC; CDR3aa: CASRDNTGTSGSEQFF
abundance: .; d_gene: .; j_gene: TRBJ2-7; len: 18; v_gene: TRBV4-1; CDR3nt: TGCGCCAGCAGCCAAGGGCGAGTAACAGGGCGAAAGGGGAACGAGCAGTACTTC; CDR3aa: CASSQGRVTGRKGNEQYF
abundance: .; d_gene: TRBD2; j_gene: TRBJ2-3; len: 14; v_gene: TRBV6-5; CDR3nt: TGTGCCAGCAGTTTTGGACTAGCGGGAGATACGCAGTATTTT; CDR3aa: CASSFGLAGDTQYF
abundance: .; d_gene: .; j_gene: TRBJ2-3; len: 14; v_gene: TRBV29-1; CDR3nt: TGCAGCGTTGTTGGCAGGGCCGGAACAGATACGCAGTATTTT; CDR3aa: CSVVGRAGTDTQYF
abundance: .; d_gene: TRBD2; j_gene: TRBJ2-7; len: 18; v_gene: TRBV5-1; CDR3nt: TGCGCCAAGAGCCAGGGGCTCCCTAGCGGGAGGGCCCTCCACGAGCAGTACTTC; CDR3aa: CAKSQGLPSGRALHEQYF
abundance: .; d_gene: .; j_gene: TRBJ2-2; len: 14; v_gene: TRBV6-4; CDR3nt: TGTGCCAGCAGTGATTCTAGTTCCACCGGGGAGCTGTTTTTT; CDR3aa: CASSDSSSTGELFF
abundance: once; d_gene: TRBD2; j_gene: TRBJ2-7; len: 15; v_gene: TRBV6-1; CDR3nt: TGTGCCAGCAGTGAACGTCCGGGAGGGCCTGAGGAGCAGTACTTC; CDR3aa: CASSERPGGPEEQYF
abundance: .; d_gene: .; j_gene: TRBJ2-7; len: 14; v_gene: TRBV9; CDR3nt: TGTGCCAGCAGCGTAGCTCTCCGTTCCTACGAGCAGTACTTC; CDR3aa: CASSVALRSYEQYF
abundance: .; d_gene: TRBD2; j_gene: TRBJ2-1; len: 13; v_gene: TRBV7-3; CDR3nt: TGTGCCAGCAGCTTAGGACTAGCGGGAGAGCAGTTCTTC; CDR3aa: CASSLGLAGEQFF
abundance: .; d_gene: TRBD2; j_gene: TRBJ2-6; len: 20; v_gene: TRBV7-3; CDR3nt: TGTGCCAGCAGCTTAATCCCTCGGACTAGCGGGGTCTCTGGGGCCAACGTCCTGACTTTC; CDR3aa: CASSLIPRTSGVSGANVLTF
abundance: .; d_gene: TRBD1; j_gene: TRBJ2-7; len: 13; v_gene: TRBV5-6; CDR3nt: TGTGCCAGCAGCCCGGGACAGTCCAACGAGCAGTACTTC; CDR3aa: CASSPGQSNEQYF
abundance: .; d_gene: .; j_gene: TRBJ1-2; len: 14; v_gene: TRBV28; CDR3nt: TGTGCCAGCAGTACCCTCCAGGGAGCGGGAGGCTACACCTTC; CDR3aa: CASSTLQGAGGYTF
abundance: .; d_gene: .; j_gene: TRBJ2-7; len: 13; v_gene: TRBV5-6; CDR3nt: TGTGCCAGCAGCTCCTCCGGTCTCTACGAGCAGTACTTC; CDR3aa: CASSSSGLYEQYF
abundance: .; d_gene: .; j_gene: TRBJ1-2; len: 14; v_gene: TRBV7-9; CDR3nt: TGTGCCAGCAGCTCCATCTCCACGGAGAATGGCTACACCTTC; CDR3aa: CASSSISTENGYTF
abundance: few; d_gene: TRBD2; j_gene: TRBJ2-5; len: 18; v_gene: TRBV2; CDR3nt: TGTGCCAGCAGCGAAGGGACTAGCGGGAGTCGGTGGCAAGAGACCCAGTACTTC; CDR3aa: CASSEGTSGSRWQETQYF
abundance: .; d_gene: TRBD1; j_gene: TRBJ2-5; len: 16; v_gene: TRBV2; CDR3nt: TGTGCCAGCAGGATCGGGACAGTCGCGGTGACAGAGACCCAGTACTTC; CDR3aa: CASRIGTVAVTETQYF
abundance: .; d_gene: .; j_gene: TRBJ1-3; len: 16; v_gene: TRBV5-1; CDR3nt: TGCGCCAGCAGCTTGGGCAGGGGAGACGTTGGAAACACCATATATTTT; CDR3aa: CASSLGRGDVGNTIYF